These T cell receptor delta chains were read from a single sample in a study of Vδ1+ human thymocytes. TCRdb reprocessed the multiplex PCR reads using CATT. The sample consists of 50,000 to 75,000 delta-chain clones, about 15% of them appearing once. Sequenced input: Vdelta1+ gamma-delta thymocytes from the thymus. These receptors were taken from a girl less than two years old who had congenital heart surgery. CDR3s include the opening cysteine and the closing phenylalanine or tryptophan. D genes are given only for firm matches. Clone sizes are given selectively: once, few, many, or a class where the clone is expanded.

V gene	CDR3 length	D gene	J gene	clone size	CDR3 protein	CDR3 DNA
TRDV1	22	TRDD3	TRDJ1	few	CALGPWTLPTRYTGGYADKLIF	TGTGCTCTTGGGCCTTGGACCCTTCCTACCAGATATACTGGGGGATACGCCGATAAACTCATCTTT
TRDV2	19	TRDD3	TRDJ1	few	CACDTEGDTPPKYTDKLIF	TGTGCCTGTGACACGGAGGGGGATACGCCTCCTAAATACACCGATAAACTCATCTTT
TRDV1	17	.	TRDJ1	few	CALGETTRCDYTDKLIF	TGTGCTCTTGGGGAGACTACGAGGTGTGACTACACCGATAAACTCATCTTT
TRDV1	23	.	TRDJ1	.	CALGNGAFPVVPNSSRYTDKLIF	TGTGCTCTTGGGAACGGGGCCTTCCCAGTGGTTCCCAACAGCAGCCGATACACCGATAAACTCATCTTT
TRDV1	18	.	TRDJ1	few	CALGDRSALPPIRTGLIF	TGTGCTCTTGGGGATCGCTCCGCCCTTCCACCAATTCGTACTGGGCTCATCTTT
TRDV2	12	.	TRDJ1	few	CARDTDHPKLIF	TGTGCCCGTGACACCGATCACCCGAAACTCATCTTT
TRDV1	15	.	TRDJ1	few	CALGSSKATIDKLTF	TGTGCTCTTGGGAGTTCGAAGGCGACTATCGATAAACTCACCTTT
TRDV3	18	.	TRDJ1	few	CAFPFPGLTAGCTDKLIF	TGTGCCTTTCCGTTTCCCGGGCTTACAGCGGGTTGCACCGATAAACTCATCTTT
TRDV1	22	.	TRDJ1	.	CALGELMSVYRRDIRETDKLIF	TGTGCTCTTGGGGAACTTATGTCTGTCTACAGGCGGGATATTCGCGAGACCGATAAACTCATCTTT
TRDV1	18	.	TRDJ1	.	CALGELYPLVAYTDKLIF	TGTGCTCTTGGGGAACTTTATCCTCTTGTAGCGTACACCGATAAACTCATCTTT
TRDV1	16	.	TRDJ1	few	CALGELWGRGPPGLIF	TGTGCTCTTGGGGAACTCTGGGGTCGCGGCCCTCCTGGTCTCATCTTT